The rows below give T cell receptor beta chains drawn from one sample of a study of cytomegalovirus exposure and HLA in healthy donors. Here immunoSEQ multiplex PCR was the method, and the copy in TCRdb shows in-frame clones only, minus some. The sample includes about 130,000 clones, about four fifths of them seen just once. Sequencing used PBMCs. These receptor sequences come from a man younger than 45 in good health. The CDR3 runs from the conserved cysteine through the conserved F or W. The D gene is left open where the match is weak. Not all rows give a size; the values are once, few, many and, for expanded clones, a class.

V gene,clone size,J gene,D gene,CDR3 protein,CDR3 DNA
TRBV6-5,.,TRBJ1-4,TRBD1,CASSFTTGTNEKLFF,TGTGCCAGCAGTTTTACGACAGGGACTAATGAAAAACTGTTTTTT
TRBV19,.,TRBJ2-5,TRBD1,CASSSGFKGTGYQETQYF,TGTGCCAGTAGTTCCGGATTTAAAGGGACAGGCTACCAAGAGACCCAGTACTTC
TRBV10-3,.,TRBJ2-1,.,CAISGEPNEQFF,TGTGCCATCAGTGGCGAGCCCAATGAGCAGTTCTTC
TRBV19,few,TRBJ1-1,.,CASTEGSTEAFF,TGTGCCAGTACGGAGGGGAGCACTGAAGCTTTCTTT
TRBV7-9,once,TRBJ1-6,TRBD1,CASSLGQGFYNSPLHF,TGTGCCAGCAGCCTAGGACAGGGCTTCTATAATTCACCCCTCCACTTT
TRBV2,.,TRBJ1-2,.,CASSQYGYTF,TGTGCCAGCAGCCAGTATGGCTACACCTTC
TRBV7-3,.,TRBJ2-3,TRBD2,CASSPGLAGSTDTQYF,TGTGCCAGCAGTCCCGGACTAGCGGGAAGCACAGATACGCAGTATTTT
TRBV2,few,TRBJ2-3,TRBD2,CASSGASGRARTDTQYF,TGTGCCAGCAGTGGGGCTAGCGGGAGGGCCCGCACAGATACGCAGTATTTT
TRBV6-5,.,TRBJ2-7,TRBD2,CASRPSGSTEQYF,TGTGCCAGTCGTCCTAGCGGGAGCACCGAGCAGTACTTC
TRBV28,.,TRBJ2-7,TRBD1,CASSFPGTGQYEQYF,TGTGCCAGCAGTTTCCCCGGGACAGGGCAGTACGAGCAGTACTTC
TRBV19,.,TRBJ2-7,TRBD2,CASSRTSGAPYEQYF,TGTGCCAGTAGTAGGACTAGCGGAGCACCCTACGAGCAGTACTTC
TRBV27,.,TRBJ2-2,TRBD1,CASSLGRGLNTGELFF,TGTGCCAGCAGTTTGGGTAGGGGGCTGAACACCGGGGAGCTGTTTTTT
TRBV5-4,.,TRBJ2-3,.,CASSLGVAGTTDTQYF,TGTGCCAGCAGCTTGGGGGTTGCGGGCACCACAGATACGCAGTATTTT
TRBV11-3,.,TRBJ2-1,.,CASSLEQGTYNEQFF,TGTGCCAGCAGCTTAGAACAGGGGACTTACAATGAGCAGTTCTTC
TRBV28,few,TRBJ2-4,.,CATASPTNIQYF,TGTGCCACTGCAAGCCCAACGAACATTCAGTACTTC
TRBV19,.,TRBJ2-4,TRBD1,CASSKPGGPSGIQYF,TGTGCCAGTAGTAAACCAGGGGGTCCCTCTGGCATTCAGTACTTC
TRBV5-1,.,TRBJ1-3,TRBD1,CASSRDPQGAFGNTIYF,TGCGCCAGCAGTCGAGACCCACAGGGGGCTTTTGGAAACACCATATATTTT
TRBV5-1,.,TRBJ1-1,.,CASSLVVSAEAFF,TGCGCCAGCAGCTTGGTCGTTTCCGCTGAAGCTTTCTTT
TRBV11-2,.,TRBJ2-4,.,CASSLDLQGGKNIQYF,TGTGCCAGCAGCTTAGATCTCCAGGGGGGCAAAAACATTCAGTACTTC
TRBV18,.,TRBJ2-1,TRBD2,CASSPMSGSNNEQFF,TGTGCCAGCTCACCAATGAGCGGGAGTAACAATGAGCAGTTCTTC
TRBV7-3,.,TRBJ2-1,TRBD1,CASSDDRDRVVNEQFF,TGTGCCAGCAGCGACGACCGGGACAGGGTTGTTAATGAGCAGTTCTTC
TRBV7-9,.,TRBJ1-6,.,CASSLVGVLYNSPLHF,TGTGCCAGCAGCTTAGTAGGGGTTCTGTATAATTCACCCCTCCACTTT
TRBV19,.,TRBJ1-1,.,CATSPGSTSLNTEAFF,TGTGCCACCTCCCCCGGGTCGACGAGTCTGAACACTGAAGCTTTCTTT
TRBV4-1,.,TRBJ2-3,.,CASSQVGASDTQYF,TGCGCCAGCAGCCAAGTTGGGGCTTCAGATACGCAGTATTTT
TRBV28,.,TRBJ1-1,TRBD1,CASSGTGQETRAFF,TGTGCCAGCAGTGGGACAGGGCAAGAAACTCGAGCTTTCTTT
TRBV7-8,.,TRBJ2-1,TRBD1,CASSHQPGQGDNEQFF,TGTGCCAGCAGCCATCAGCCGGGACAGGGTGACAATGAGCAGTTCTTC
TRBV30,.,TRBJ1-6,.,CAGNPGSNSPLHF,TGTGCCGGGAACCCGGGGTCCAATTCACCCCTCCACTTT
TRBV7-6,.,TRBJ2-3,.,CASSRFGASTDTQYF,TGTGCCAGCAGCCGGTTCGGAGCTAGCACAGATACGCAGTATTTT
TRBV6-1,.,TRBJ2-5,TRBD2,CASSEVVGLAGVWEYF,TGTGCCAGCAGTGAAGTGGTGGGACTAGCGGGAGTCTGGGAGTACTTC
TRBV5-1,.,TRBJ2-7,TRBD1,CASSEDRGLSYEQYF,TGCGCCAGCAGCGAGGACAGGGGTCTGTCCTACGAGCAGTACTTC
TRBV7-9,.,TRBJ2-5,TRBD2,CSSRGTSGQETQYF,TGTTCCAGCAGAGGGACTAGCGGCCAAGAGACCCAGTACTTC
TRBV5-1,.,TRBJ2-7,.,CASSLGDEADEQYF,TGCGCCAGCAGCTTGGGAGACGAAGCGGACGAGCAGTACTTC
TRBV5-5,.,TRBJ1-5,TRBD1,CASSRGGLGQGTQPQHF,TGTGCCAGCAGTAGGGGGGGGCTCGGACAGGGGACTCAGCCCCAGCATTTT
TRBV6-6,once,TRBJ2-7,.,CASSFLTETYEQYF,TGTGCCAGCAGTTTCCTTACTGAGACCTACGAGCAGTACTTC
TRBV7-2,few,TRBJ1-4,TRBD1,CASSSMTGLNEKLFF,TGTGCCAGCAGCTCGATGACAGGGTTGAATGAAAAACTGTTTTTT
TRBV5-4,few,TRBJ2-5,.,CASRRGPEVGETQYF,TGTGCCAGCCGCCGCGGGCCGGAGGTAGGGGAGACCCAGTACTTC
TRBV11-3,.,TRBJ2-3,TRBD2,CASSLRLAGGTDTQYF,TGTGCCAGCAGCTTAAGGTTAGCGGGAGGCACAGATACGCAGTATTTT
TRBV18,.,TRBJ1-1,.,CASSAQGGVAFF,TGTGCCAGCTCAGCGCAAGGCGGGGTGGCTTTCTTT
TRBV6-5,.,TRBJ1-1,TRBD1,CASTGTGDRTEAFF,TGTGCCAGCACCGGGACAGGGGATCGGACTGAAGCTTTCTTT
TRBV5-4,.,TRBJ2-3,TRBD2,CASSDSSGRITDTQYF,TGTGCCAGCAGCGACTCTAGCGGGAGAATCACAGATACGCAGTATTTT
TRBV7-9,.,TRBJ2-1,.,CASSFDSGPYNEQFF,TGTGCCAGCAGCTTCGATAGCGGCCCCTACAATGAGCAGTTCTTC
TRBV9,.,TRBJ2-2,.,CASSVSSAGTGELFF,TGTGCCAGCAGCGTGTCTAGCGCTGGTACCGGGGAGCTGTTTTTT
TRBV5-4,.,TRBJ1-4,.,CASSQDSATNEKLFF,TGTGCCAGCAGCCAAGACAGCGCAACTAATGAAAAACTGTTTTTT
TRBV18,.,TRBJ2-1,.,CASSRRDGGFDNEQFF,TGTGCCAGCTCAAGGAGGGACGGGGGATTCGACAATGAGCAGTTCTTC
TRBV30,.,TRBJ1-1,.,CAWGRGHRNTEAFF,TGTGCCTGGGGCCGGGGACACCGGAACACTGAAGCTTTCTTT
TRBV7-9,.,TRBJ1-5,.,CSSSLSDQPQHF,TGTTCCAGCAGCTTATCCGATCAGCCCCAGCATTTT
TRBV5-1,.,TRBJ2-7,TRBD2,CASATGTSGSYEQYF,TGCGCCAGTGCCACCGGGACTAGCGGCTCCTACGAGCAGTACTTC